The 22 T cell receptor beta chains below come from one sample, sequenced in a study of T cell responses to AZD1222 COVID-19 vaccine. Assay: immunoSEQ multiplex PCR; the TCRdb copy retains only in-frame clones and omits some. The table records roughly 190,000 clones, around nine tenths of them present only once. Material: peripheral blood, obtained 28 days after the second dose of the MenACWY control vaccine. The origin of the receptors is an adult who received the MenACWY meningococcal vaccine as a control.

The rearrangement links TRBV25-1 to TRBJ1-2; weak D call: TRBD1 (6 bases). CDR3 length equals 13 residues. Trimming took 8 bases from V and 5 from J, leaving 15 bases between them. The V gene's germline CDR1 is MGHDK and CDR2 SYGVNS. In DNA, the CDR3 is TGTGCCAGCGGGTTGGGACATGCTTATGGCTACACCTTC. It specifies CASGLGHAYGYTF.

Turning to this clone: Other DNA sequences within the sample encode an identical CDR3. Here the CDR3 DNA reads TGTGCCAGCAGTTTCCCTGGGCCCCCGGGCGAGCAGTACTTC. This encodes CASSFPGPPGEQYF. The chain has TRBV28 and TRBJ2-7; D call uncertain. Germline V lookup: CDR1 MDHEN, CDR2 SYDVKM. This CDR3 has 14 residues. Trimming shortened V by 3 bases and J by 6 bases, and 15 bases separated the two germline ends.

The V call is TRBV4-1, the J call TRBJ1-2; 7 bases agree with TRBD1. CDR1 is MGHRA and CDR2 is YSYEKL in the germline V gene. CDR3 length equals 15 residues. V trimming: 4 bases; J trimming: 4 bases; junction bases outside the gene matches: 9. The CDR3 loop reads CASSPGQTSFYGYTF. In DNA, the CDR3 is TGCGCCAGCAGCCCGGGACAGACAAGTTTCTATGGCTACACCTTC.

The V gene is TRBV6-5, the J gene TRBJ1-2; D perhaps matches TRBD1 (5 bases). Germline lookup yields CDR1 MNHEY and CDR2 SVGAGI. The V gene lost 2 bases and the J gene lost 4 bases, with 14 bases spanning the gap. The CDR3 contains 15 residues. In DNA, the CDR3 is TGTGCCAGCAGTTACCGGGGCGGGGGGACCTATGGCTACACCTTC. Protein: CASSYRGGGTYGYTF.

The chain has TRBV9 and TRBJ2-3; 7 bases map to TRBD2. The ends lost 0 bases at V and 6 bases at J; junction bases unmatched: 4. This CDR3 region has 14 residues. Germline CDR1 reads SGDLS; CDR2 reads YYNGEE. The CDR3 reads CASSVGWGGDTQYF. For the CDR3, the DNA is TGTGCCAGCAGCGTAGGCTGGGGAGGGGATACGCAGTATTTT.

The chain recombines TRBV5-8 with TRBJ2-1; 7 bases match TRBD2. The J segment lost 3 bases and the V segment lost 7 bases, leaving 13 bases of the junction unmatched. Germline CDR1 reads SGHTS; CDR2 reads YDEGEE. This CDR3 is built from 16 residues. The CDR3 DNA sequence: TGTGCCAGCTCTGGTGGGCGGGAGTGGAACTACAATGAGCAGTTCTTC. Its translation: CASSGGREWNYNEQFF.

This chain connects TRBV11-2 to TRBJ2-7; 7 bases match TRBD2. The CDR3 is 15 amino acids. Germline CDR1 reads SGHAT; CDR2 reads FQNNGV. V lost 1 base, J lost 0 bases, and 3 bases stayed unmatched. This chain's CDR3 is CASSLAGTTSYEQYF. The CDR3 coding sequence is TGTGCCAGCAGCTTAGCCGGGACTACCTCCTACGAGCAGTACTTC.

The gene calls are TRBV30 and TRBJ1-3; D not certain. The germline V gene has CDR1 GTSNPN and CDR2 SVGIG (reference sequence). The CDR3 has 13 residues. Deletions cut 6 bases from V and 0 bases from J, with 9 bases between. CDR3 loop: CACGRGSGNTIYF. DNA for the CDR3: TGTGCCTGCGGGAGAGGCTCTGGAAACACCATATATTTT. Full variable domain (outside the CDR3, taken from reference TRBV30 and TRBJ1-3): SQTIHQWPATLVQPVGSPLSLECTVEGTSNPNLYWYRQAAGRGLQLLFYSVGIGQISSEVPQNLSASRPQDRQFILSSKKLLLSDSGFYLCACGRGSGNTIYFGEGSWLTVV.

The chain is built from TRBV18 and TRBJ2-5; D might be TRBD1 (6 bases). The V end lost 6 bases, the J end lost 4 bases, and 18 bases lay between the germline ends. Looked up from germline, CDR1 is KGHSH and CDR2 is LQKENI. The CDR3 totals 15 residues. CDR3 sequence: CASSPSNQGLETQYF. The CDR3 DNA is TGTGCCAGCTCCCCTTCAAACCAGGGGTTAGAGACCCAGTACTTC.

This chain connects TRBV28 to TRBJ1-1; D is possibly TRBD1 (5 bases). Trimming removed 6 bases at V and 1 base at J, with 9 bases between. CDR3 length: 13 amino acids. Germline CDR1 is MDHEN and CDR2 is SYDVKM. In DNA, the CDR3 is TGTGCCAGCAGACTGACAGAGAACACTGAAGCTTTCTTT. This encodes CASRLTENTEAFF. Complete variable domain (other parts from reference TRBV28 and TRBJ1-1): DVKVTQSSRYLVKRTGEKVFLECVQDMDHENMFWYRQDPGLGLRLIYFSYDVKMKEKGDIPEGYSVSREKKERFSLILESASTNQTSMYLCASRLTENTEAFFGQGTRLTVV.

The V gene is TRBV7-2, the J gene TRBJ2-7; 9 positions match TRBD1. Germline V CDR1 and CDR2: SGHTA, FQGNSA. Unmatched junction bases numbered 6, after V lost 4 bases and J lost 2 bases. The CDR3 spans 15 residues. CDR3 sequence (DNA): TGTGCCAGCAGCTCGGCCGGGACAGGGCCCTACGAGCAGTACTTC. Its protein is CASSSAGTGPYEQYF.

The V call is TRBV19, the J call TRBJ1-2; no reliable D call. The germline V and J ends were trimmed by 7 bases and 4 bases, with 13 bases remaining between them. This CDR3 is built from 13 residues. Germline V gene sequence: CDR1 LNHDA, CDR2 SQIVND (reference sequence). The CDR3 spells CASTPLAGYGYTF. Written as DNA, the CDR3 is TGTGCCAGTACCCCCTTGGCGGGCTATGGCTACACCTTC.

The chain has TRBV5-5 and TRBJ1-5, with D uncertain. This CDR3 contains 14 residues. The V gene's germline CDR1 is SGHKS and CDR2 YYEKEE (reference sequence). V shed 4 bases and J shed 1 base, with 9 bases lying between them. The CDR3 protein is CASSDRPSNQPQHF. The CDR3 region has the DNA TGTGCCAGCAGCGACCGACCGAGCAATCAGCCCCAGCATTTT.

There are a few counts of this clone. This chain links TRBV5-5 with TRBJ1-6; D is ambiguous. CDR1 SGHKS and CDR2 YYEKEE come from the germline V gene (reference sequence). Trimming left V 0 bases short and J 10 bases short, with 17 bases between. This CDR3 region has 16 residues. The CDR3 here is CASSLVGNPSRSPLHF. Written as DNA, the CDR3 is TGTGCCAGCAGCTTGGTTGGTAACCCTAGCAGATCACCCCTCCACTTT.

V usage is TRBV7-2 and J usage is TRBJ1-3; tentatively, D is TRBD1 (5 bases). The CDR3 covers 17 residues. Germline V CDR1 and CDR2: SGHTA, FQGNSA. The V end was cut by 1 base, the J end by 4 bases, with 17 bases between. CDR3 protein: CASSLVGVSLLGNTIYF. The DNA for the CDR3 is TGTGCCAGCAGCTTAGTAGGGGTTTCTTTACTGGGAAACACCATATATTTT.

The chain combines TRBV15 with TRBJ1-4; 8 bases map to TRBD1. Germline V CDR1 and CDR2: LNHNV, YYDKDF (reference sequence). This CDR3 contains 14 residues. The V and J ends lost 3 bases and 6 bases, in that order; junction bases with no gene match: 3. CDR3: CATSRDRVDEKLFF. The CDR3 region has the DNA TGTGCCACCAGCAGGGACAGGGTAGATGAAAAACTGTTTTTT.

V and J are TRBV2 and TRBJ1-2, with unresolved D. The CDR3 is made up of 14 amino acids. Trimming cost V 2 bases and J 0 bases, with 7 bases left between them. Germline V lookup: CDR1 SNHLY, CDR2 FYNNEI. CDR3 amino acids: CASSEINTNYGYTF. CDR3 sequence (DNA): TGTGCCAGCAGTGAAATAAATACTAACTATGGCTACACCTTC.

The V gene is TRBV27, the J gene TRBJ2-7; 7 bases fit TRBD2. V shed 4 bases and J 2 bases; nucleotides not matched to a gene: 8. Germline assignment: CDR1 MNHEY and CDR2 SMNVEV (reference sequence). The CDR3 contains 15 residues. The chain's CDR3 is CASSSPAGLAYEQYF. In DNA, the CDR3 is TGTGCCAGCAGTTCCCCAGCGGGATTGGCCTACGAGCAGTACTTC.

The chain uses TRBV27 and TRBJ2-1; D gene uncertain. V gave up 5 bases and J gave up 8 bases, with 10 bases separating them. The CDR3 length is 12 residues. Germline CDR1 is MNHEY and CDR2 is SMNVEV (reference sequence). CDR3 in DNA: TGTGCCAGCAGTGGAAGGGTTTATGAGCAGTTCTTC. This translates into CASSGRVYEQFF.

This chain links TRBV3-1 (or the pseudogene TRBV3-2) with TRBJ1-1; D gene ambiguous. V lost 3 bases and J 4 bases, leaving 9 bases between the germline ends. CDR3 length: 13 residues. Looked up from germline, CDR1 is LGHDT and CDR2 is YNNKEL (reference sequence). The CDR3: CASSQRVGTEAFF. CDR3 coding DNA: TGTGCCAGCAGCCAGAGGGTCGGCACTGAAGCTTTCTTT.

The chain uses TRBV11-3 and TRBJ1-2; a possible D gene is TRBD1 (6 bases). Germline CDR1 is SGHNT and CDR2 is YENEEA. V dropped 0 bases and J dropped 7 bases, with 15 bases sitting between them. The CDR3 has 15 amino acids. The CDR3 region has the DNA TGTGCCAGCAGCTTAGATGGCAGGGGATCTGGTGGCTACACCTTC. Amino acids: CASSLDGRGSGGYTF.

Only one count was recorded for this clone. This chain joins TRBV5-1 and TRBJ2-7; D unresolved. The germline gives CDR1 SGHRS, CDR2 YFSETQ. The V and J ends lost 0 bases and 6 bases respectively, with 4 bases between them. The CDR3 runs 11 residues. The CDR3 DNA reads TGCGCCAGCAGCTTGGGGGCCGAGCAGTACTTC. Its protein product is CASSLGAEQYF.